Presented here are 22 T cell receptor beta chains from one specimen sequenced in a study of blood T cells in healthy people across ages. A sample-barcoded 5' primer and a J-beta primer mix were used in a second PCR of about 7 to 12 cycles. TCRdb recomputed calls from the 5' RACE reads with MiXCR, one row per CDR3 protein. Of 450,000 to 700,000 distinct CDR3 sequences in the sample, 25% to 30% are singletons; the top ten hold approximately 17%. What was sequenced was blood. Receptors were obtained from a woman between 65 and 79 years old in good health.

This clonotype was observed a few times. The chain couples TRBV7-3 to TRBJ1-1; 7 positions match TRBD1. Germline V gene sequence: CDR1 SGHTA, CDR2 FQGTGA. The V segment lost 3 bases and the J segment 0 bases; nucleotides outside the gene matches: 4. This CDR3 is built from 15 residues. CDR3 DNA: TGTGCCAGCAGCTTGGGACAGATCGTGAACACTGAAGCTTTCTTT. It yields the protein CASSLGQIVNTEAFF.

This rearrangement joins TRBV10-3 to TRBJ2-3, with no clear D. V lost 4 bases and J lost 4, with 6 bases in between. The CDR3 is 12 amino acids. Per the germline V gene, CDR1 is ENHRY and CDR2 is SYGVKD. The CDR3 sequence is CAISGRADTQYF. CDR3 sequence (DNA): TGTGCCATCAGTGGGAGAGCAGATACGCAGTATTTT.

This clonotype has a handful of counts. The gene calls are TRBV5-5 and TRBJ1-1, with TRBD1 identical over 7 bases. Per germline, CDR1 SGHKS and CDR2 YYEKEE (reference sequence). This CDR3 contains 15 residues. After removal of 0 bases from V and 4 bases from J, the junction contained 6 bases not matched to a gene. The DNA for the CDR3 is TGTGCCAGCAGCTTGGGACAGGGCAGGGGCACTGAAGCTTTCTTT. Translating gives CASSLGQGRGTEAFF.

This clonotype was observed a handful of times. The rearrangement uses TRBV6-2 or TRBV6-3 and TRBJ2-5, with TRBD2 matching 9 bases. The CDR3 covers 17 residues. The germline gives CDR1 MNHEY, CDR2 SVGEGT. The V and J ends lost 0 bases and 0 bases, in that order; junction bases with no gene match: 5. CDR3 sequence: CASSYSFQRGDQETQYF. DNA for the CDR3: TGTGCCAGCAGTTACTCGTTCCAGCGGGGGGACCAAGAGACCCAGTACTTC.

The chain has TRBV5-1 and TRBJ2-3, with 12 bases lining up with TRBD2. CDR1 is SGHRS and CDR2 is YFSETQ in the germline V gene. The CDR3 runs 18 residues. V lost 0 bases and J lost 2; bases outside the gene matches: 7. In nucleotides, the CDR3 is TGCGCCAGCAGCTTGGGTCGACTAGCGGGGGAGTCCACAGATACGCAGTATTTT. Translating it yields CASSLGRLAGESTDTQYF.

This clonotype was seen a few times. CDR3 sequence (DNA): TGCAGTGCTAGAAGGGCAGGGAGTGACACTGAAGCTTTCTTT. This gives the protein CSARRAGSDTEAFF. The chain employs TRBV20-1 and TRBJ1-1; TRBD1 is a possible D gene (5 bases). Per the germline V gene, CDR1 is DFQATT and CDR2 is SNEGSKA (reference sequence). The CDR3 has 14 amino acids. Trimming left V 2 bases short and J 3 bases short, with 13 bases between.

The rearrangement links TRBV4-2 to TRBJ2-5; D is ambiguous. This CDR3 has 14 amino acids. V dropped 0 bases and J dropped 1 base, with 6 bases sitting between them. Per the germline V gene, CDR1 is LGHNA and CDR2 is YNFKEQ. The CDR3 region has the DNA TGTGCCAGCAGCCAAGAGACTGCCCAAGAGACCCAGTACTTC. Translated, it gives CASSQETAQETQYF.

This clonotype turned up a few times. The V call is TRBV6-2 or TRBV6-3, the J call TRBJ1-1, with unresolved D. Deletions cut 6 bases from V and 4 bases from J, with 12 bases between. Per the germline V gene, CDR1 is MNHEY and CDR2 is SVGEGT. The CDR3 runs to 13 residues. DNA for the CDR3: TGTGCCAGCAGCCGCCCTTACGGCACTGAAGCTTTCTTT. Translating gives CASSRPYGTEAFF.

This clonotype has only a few counts. One end of the junction fails to match germline, which may point to a read error. V gene TRBV12-3 or TRBV12-4 combines with J gene TRBJ2-5; the D gene is possibly TRBD2 (5 bases). The CDR3 totals 11 residues. The CDR3 loop is CASSLWETQHF. Here the CDR3 DNA reads TGTGCCAGCAGTTTATGGGAGACCCAGCACTTC.

The chain employs TRBV3-1 and TRBJ1-5, with TRBD1 as a possible D gene (5 bases). CDR3 length equals 14 residues. V gave up 4 bases and J gave up 3 bases, with 10 bases separating them. The germline V gene encodes CDR1 LGHDT and CDR2 YNNKEL (reference sequence). The CDR3 here is CASSPGLFNQPQHF. The CDR3, as DNA: TGTGCCAGCAGCCCGGGACTTTTCAATCAGCCCCAGCATTTT.

The chain is built from TRBV9 and TRBJ1-4, with 7 bases that match TRBD1. This CDR3 has 16 amino acids. From germline, CDR1 is SGDLS and CDR2 YYNGEE. Trimming removed 3 bases from V and 2 bases from J; junction bases left unmatched: 7. The CDR3 bases are TGTGCCAGCAGCGAGGGGACAGAAAGGACTAATGAAAAACTGTTTTTT. Its translation is CASSEGTERTNEKLFF.

J is TRBJ2-1 and V is TRBV10-3; 13 bases are shared with TRBD2. V lost 10 bases, J lost 9 bases, and 9 bases stayed unmatched. From germline, CDR1 is ENHRY and CDR2 SYGVKD. The CDR3 spans 14 residues. CDR3: CARRLAGGRIEQFF. CDR3 nucleotide sequence: TGTGCCAGGAGACTAGCGGGAGGTAGGATTGAGCAGTTCTTC.

This clonotype occurred a few times. V usage is TRBV6-6 and J usage is TRBJ1-3; 9 nucleotides match TRBD1. V trimming: 2 bases; J trimming: 6 bases; junction bases outside the gene matches: 5. CDR1 and CDR2 (germline): MNHNY, SVGAGI (reference sequence). CDR3 length equals 15 residues. The CDR3 coding sequence is TGTGCCAGCAGTTACAGGACAGGGGATGTAAACACCATATATTTT. This sequence encodes CASSYRTGDVNTIYF.

This clonotype was observed a few times. The chain uses TRBV20-1 and TRBJ2-1, with D tentatively TRBD1 or TRBD2 (7 bases each). The CDR3 loop spans 14 amino acids. CDR1 DFQATT and CDR2 SNEGSKA come from the germline V gene (reference sequence). Trimming took 5 bases from V and 6 from J, leaving 17 bases between them. CDR3 amino acids: CSAPQGGESNEQFF. For the CDR3, the DNA is TGCAGTGCTCCGCAGGGGGGGGAGTCCAATGAGCAGTTCTTC.

This clonotype has just a few counts. The rearrangement links TRBV14 to TRBJ2-5, with no clear D. The V gene's germline CDR1 is SGHDN and CDR2 FVKESK. The CDR3 sequence is 13 residues long. The V end was cut by 1 base, the J end by 3 bases, with 6 bases between. CDR3 DNA sequence: TGTGCCAGCAGCCAAGTGGATAAAGAGACCCAGTACTTC. Translated: CASSQVDKETQYF.

This chain links TRBV10-3 with TRBJ2-5; either TRBD1 or TRBD2 may supply D (5 bases each). Germline-derived CDR1 and CDR2 are ENHRY and SYGVKD. This CDR3 is 12 amino acids long. Trimming took off 8 bases at V and 3 bases at J, with 10 bases between the two ends. The CDR3 region has the DNA TGTGCCATCGGACTGACAGAAGAGACCCAGTACTTC. Translation gives CAIGLTEETQYF.

The chain couples TRBV15 to TRBJ1-4, with 7 positions matching TRBD1. Trimming took 5 bases from V and 5 from J; bases not matched to a gene: 11. Per germline, CDR1 LNHNV and CDR2 YYDKDF (reference sequence). CDR3 length equals 16 residues. CDR3 in amino acids: CATSGLPGQTNEKLFF. The CDR3 bases are TGTGCCACCAGCGGTTTACCGGGACAGACGAATGAAAAACTGTTTTTT.

This clonotype came up a few times. The chain is built from TRBV6-2 or TRBV6-3 and TRBJ2-3; D gene unclear. Germline assignment: CDR1 MNHEY and CDR2 SVGEGT. CDR3 size: 12 residues. V shed 6 bases and J shed 8 bases, with 12 bases lying between them. The CDR3 here is CASRTGRPTQYF. The DNA for the CDR3 is TGTGCCAGCAGGACGGGCCGACCTACGCAGTATTTT.

The rearrangement joins TRBV4-3 to TRBJ2-3; TRBD1 agrees at 7 bases. With V trimmed by 3 bases and J by 2 bases, 5 bases remained unmatched. The CDR3 is 15 amino acids. Germline V lookup: CDR1 LGHNA, CDR2 YSLEER. The CDR3 reads CASSHGTANTDTQYF. The DNA of the CDR3 is TGCGCCAGCAGCCACGGGACAGCTAACACAGATACGCAGTATTTT.

CDR3 bases: TGTGCCAGCAGCTTAGGATCTGAGGCCTACGAGCAGTACTTC. This codes for CASSLGSEAYEQYF. The chain combines TRBV7-2 with TRBJ2-7; D uncertain. Germline CDR1 reads SGHTA; CDR2 reads FQGNSA. Deletions cut 1 base from V and 2 bases from J, with 9 bases between. The CDR3 consists of 14 residues. Based on the CDR3 plus reference TRBV7-2 and TRBJ2-7, the full variable domain is GAGVSQSPSNKVTEKGKDVELRCDPISGHTALYWYRQSLGQGLEFLIYFQGNSAPDKSGLPSDRFSAERTGGSVSTLTIQRTQQEDSAVYLCASSLGSEAYEQYFGPGTRLTVT.

This rearrangement joins TRBV2 to TRBJ1-2; TRBD1 is a possible D gene (5 bases). CDR1 is SNHLY, CDR2 FYNNEI, per germline. V lost 8 bases and J 5 bases, leaving 12 bases between the germline ends. There are 12 residues in the CDR3. The CDR3: CASVRDLYGYTF. In DNA form, the CDR3 reads TGTGCCAGCGTTCGGGACCTTTATGGCTACACCTTC. Drawing the rest from reference TRBV2 and TRBJ1-2, the complete variable domain is EPEVTQTPSHQVTQMGQEVILRCVPISNHLYFYWYRQILGQKVEFLVSFYNNEISEKSEIFDDQFSVERPDGSNFTLKIRSTKLEDSAMYFCASVRDLYGYTFGSGTRLTVV.

The chain joins TRBV6-6 to TRBJ1-4; D not resolved. The CDR3 runs to 15 residues. V was cut by 5 bases and J by 1 base, with 11 bases left in between. Per germline, CDR1 MNHNY and CDR2 SVGAGI (reference sequence). This CDR3 reads CASSPREGTNEKLFF. As DNA, the CDR3 is TGTGCCAGCAGTCCACGGGAGGGAACTAATGAAAAACTGTTTTTT.